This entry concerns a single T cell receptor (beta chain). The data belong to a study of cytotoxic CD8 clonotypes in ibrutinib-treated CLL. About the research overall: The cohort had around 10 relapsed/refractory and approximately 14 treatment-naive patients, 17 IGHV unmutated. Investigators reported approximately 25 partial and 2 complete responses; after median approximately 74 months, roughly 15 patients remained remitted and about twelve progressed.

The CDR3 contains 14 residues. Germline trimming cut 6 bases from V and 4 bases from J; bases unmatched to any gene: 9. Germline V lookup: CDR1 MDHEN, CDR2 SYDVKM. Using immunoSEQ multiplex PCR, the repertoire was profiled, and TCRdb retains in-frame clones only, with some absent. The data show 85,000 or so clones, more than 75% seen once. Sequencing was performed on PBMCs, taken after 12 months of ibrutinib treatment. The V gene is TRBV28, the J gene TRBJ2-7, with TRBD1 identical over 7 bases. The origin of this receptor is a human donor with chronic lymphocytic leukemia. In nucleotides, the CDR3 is TGTGCCAGCAGGCAACAGGGGCTCGGGTACGAGCAGTACTTC. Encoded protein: CASRQQGLGYEQYF.